Shown below are 15 T cell receptor beta chains from a single sample sequenced in a study of blood T cell repertoires in COVID-19. Assay used: immunoSEQ multiplex PCR; TCRdb lists only in-frame clones, some missing. The data hold about 150,000 clones, with more than 80% observed a single time. Sequenced: peripheral blood. These receptor sequences come from a woman aged 55-70 years with active COVID-19.

CDR3 nucleotide sequence: TGTGCCAGCAGCTTACTGGTCAGGGCTAATGAAAAACTGTTTTTT. It codes for CASSLLVRANEKLFF. The chain has TRBV7-8 and TRBJ1-4; D perhaps matches TRBD1 (5 bases). The CDR3 is 15 amino acids. CDR1 SGHVS and CDR2 FQNEAQ come from the germline V gene. V was clipped by 2 bases and J by 3 bases, with 10 bases between them.

This chain links TRBV19 with TRBJ2-3; 9 bases agree with TRBD2. Germline values: CDR1 LNHDA, CDR2 SQIVND (reference sequence). The CDR3 is 14 residues long. V lost 8 bases to trimming and J lost 4 bases; unmatched junction nucleotides: 7. The CDR3 DNA sequence: TGTGCCAGTGGGAATAGCGGGAGTCCAGATACGCAGTATTTT. It encodes CASGNSGSPDTQYF.

V and J are TRBV18 and TRBJ1-2; 8 bases agree with TRBD1. J lost 8 bases, V lost 3 bases, and 8 bases had no gene match. CDR1 and CDR2 (germline): KGHSH, LQKENI. This CDR3 comprises 14 residues. The CDR3 loop is CASSPGQGFGGYTF. The CDR3 DNA reads as TGTGCCAGCTCACCCGGACAGGGCTTCGGGGGCTACACCTTC.

The V call is TRBV18, the J call TRBJ1-2, with 8 bases fitting TRBD1. The ends lost 3 bases at V and 2 bases at J; junction bases unmatched: 5. This CDR3 is built from 15 residues. CDR1 KGHSH and CDR2 LQKENI come from the germline V gene. Here the CDR3 DNA reads TGTGCCAGCTCACCGGACAGGGCCAAAAACTATGGCTACACCTTC. Its translation is CASSPDRAKNYGYTF.

CDR3 in DNA: TGTGCCAGCAGCTTCCGCAGGGGCCCGAACACCGGGGAGCTGTTTTTT. It encodes CASSFRRGPNTGELFF. The chain couples TRBV7-9 to TRBJ2-2, with D perhaps TRBD1 (6 bases). This CDR3 has 16 amino acids. The ends were cut back, 3 bases at V and 0 bases at J, with 11 bases in the middle. The germline gives CDR1 SEHNR, CDR2 FQNEAQ (reference sequence).

The chain employs TRBV28 and TRBJ2-1, with D perhaps matching TRBD2 (7 bases). The V and J ends lost 6 bases and 3 bases respectively, with 21 bases between them. The length of the CDR3 is 17 residues. Germline-derived CDR1 and CDR2 are MDHEN and SYDVKM. For the CDR3, the DNA is TGTGCCAGCAGCACTCCCGGCGGGGGCGCGGACTACAATGAGCAGTTCTTC. Protein: CASSTPGGGADYNEQFF.

The chain has TRBV10-3 and TRBJ2-3, with 9 bases matching TRBD2. The CDR3 extends over 16 amino acids. The V segment lost 8 bases and the J segment 0 bases; nucleotides outside the gene matches: 9. CDR1 and CDR2 from the germline V gene are ENHRY and SYGVKD. CDR3 sequence (DNA): TGTGCCATCGCTCCCCTGACTAGCGGTAGCACAGATACGCAGTATTTT. Translated, it gives CAIAPLTSGSTDTQYF.

V usage is TRBV5-4 and J usage is TRBJ2-1; a weak D match, TRBD2 (5 bases). Per germline, CDR1 SGHNT and CDR2 YYREEE (reference sequence). Between the trimmed V and J ends, which lost 4 bases and 8 bases, there was a span of 13 bases. This CDR3 spans 13 amino acids. Written as DNA, the CDR3 is TGTGCCAGCAGCCGGGGAGCAAAGGATGAGCAGTTCTTC. Encoded protein: CASSRGAKDEQFF.

The genes are TRBV6-5 and TRBJ1-3; D might be TRBD1 (6 bases). Germline lookup yields CDR1 MNHEY and CDR2 SVGAGI. The CDR3 totals 15 residues. V was cut by 6 bases and J by 5 bases, with 17 bases left in between. DNA for the CDR3: TGTGCCAGCAGGCCTTCAGGGGATGGTAGAAACACCATATATTTT. This encodes CASRPSGDGRNTIYF.

The J gene is TRBJ2-7, the V gene TRBV5-4, with 8 bases aligning to TRBD1. Looked up from germline, CDR1 is SGHNT and CDR2 is YYREEE (reference sequence). Trimming cost V 0 bases and J 3 bases; bases outside gene matches: 5. The CDR3 extends over 15 amino acids. The CDR3 is CASSLAGTGLYEQYF. CDR3 DNA sequence: TGTGCCAGCAGCTTGGCCGGGACAGGTCTCTACGAGCAGTACTTC. The complete variable domain, with remaining parts taken from reference TRBV5-4 and TRBJ2-7, reads ETGVTQSPTHLIKTRGQQVTLRCSSQSGHNTVSWYQQALGQGPQFIFQYYREEENGRGNFPPRFSGLQFPNYSSELNVNALELDDSALYLCASSLAGTGLYEQYFGPGTRLTVT.

This clone has a handful of counts. The V and J genes are TRBV7-9 and TRBJ1-5, with D uncertain. The CDR3 length is 12 residues. The germline V gene encodes CDR1 SEHNR and CDR2 FQNEAQ (reference sequence). With 5 bases removed from V and 3 bases from J, the gap between germline ends came to 5 bases. The CDR3 region is CASSEDNQPQHF. For the CDR3, the DNA is TGTGCCAGCAGCGAGGACAATCAGCCCCAGCATTTT.

The chain is built from TRBV4-1 and TRBJ2-7; a possible D gene is TRBD2 (5 bases). Trimming took 3 bases from V and 6 from J, leaving 24 bases between them. CDR3 length: 17 residues. The germline V gene encodes CDR1 MGHRA and CDR2 YSYEKL. The CDR3 DNA sequence: TGCGCCAGCAGCCAGGGCCCCTCAACTAGTCCTATGTTCGAGCAGTACTTC. This encodes CASSQGPSTSPMFEQYF.

The chain employs TRBV5-4 and TRBJ1-1, with 10 bases matching TRBD1. Germline loops: CDR1 SGHNT, CDR2 YYREEE (reference sequence). This CDR3 is 15 amino acids long. V shed 4 bases, J shed 5 bases, and the junction held 8 bases outside the gene matches. CDR3 sequence reads: CASSTGQGRGTEAFF. DNA of the CDR3: TGTGCCAGCAGCACGGGACAGGGGAGAGGGACTGAAGCTTTCTTT.

The chain links TRBV7-6 to TRBJ2-2, with TRBD1 identical over 8 bases. After removal of 2 bases from V and 4 bases from J, the junction contained 9 bases not matched to a gene. Per the germline V gene, CDR1 is SGHVS and CDR2 is FNYEAQ. The CDR3 sequence is 17 residues long. The CDR3 DNA reads TGTGCCAGCAGCTTACCAGGGGGCGAGGTGGGCACCGGGGAGCTGTTTTTT. This sequence encodes CASSLPGGEVGTGELFF. The full variable domain, with the rest looked up from reference TRBV7-6 and TRBJ2-2, is GAGVSQSPRYKVTKRGQDVALRCDPISGHVSLYWYRQALGQGPEFLTYFNYEAQQDKSGLPNDRFSAERPEGSISTLTIQRTEQRDSAMYRCASSLPGGEVGTGELFFGEGSRLTVL.

This chain uses TRBV28 with TRBJ2-3, with D uncertain. Per germline, CDR1 MDHEN and CDR2 SYDVKM. Trimming removed 6 bases from V and 5 bases from J, with 6 bases in between. The CDR3 totals 11 residues. CDR3 sequence: CASSSRDTQYF. CDR3 bases: TGTGCCAGCAGCTCCAGAGATACGCAGTATTTT.